The 19 T cell receptor beta chains below come from one sample, sequenced in a study of blood T cell repertoires in COVID-19 (dated by TCRdb to about 2020). The method behind the library was the immunoSEQ multiplex PCR assay. As stored in TCRdb, this immuneACCESS dataset retains in-frame rearrangements with V and J assigned. A fraction of the clones does not appear; measured against another copy, unresolved V genes explain less than half of the discrepancy, and the remainder lacks a known reason. The sample has roughly 68,000 clones on record, 75% to 90% of them singletons. The ten largest account for more than 6.5% of the sample. The sequenced material came from peripheral blood. These receptors were taken from a woman of 80 years or more with active COVID-19.

This sequence joins TRBV27 and TRBJ2-1; 7 positions agree with TRBD2. CDR1 is MNHEY, CDR2 SMNVEV, per germline (reference sequence). The CDR3 is 15 amino acids. The V and J ends lost 3 bases and 3 bases, in that order; junction bases with no gene match: 5. The CDR3 region is CASSFRGVNYNEQFF. For the CDR3, the DNA is TGTGCCAGCAGTTTCCGGGGGGTCAACTACAATGAGCAGTTCTTC.

V usage is TRBV5-6 and J usage is TRBJ1-2, with TRBD1 matching 8 bases. Germline loops: CDR1 SGHDT, CDR2 YYEEEE. This CDR3 spans 15 amino acids. The ends lost 1 base at V and 5 bases at J; junction bases unmatched: 7. This chain's CDR3 is CASSLWDRTSYGYTF. The CDR3, as DNA: TGTGCCAGCAGCTTGTGGGACAGGACATCATATGGCTACACCTTC.

The V and J genes are TRBV28 and TRBJ2-7, with D perhaps TRBD1 (6 bases). This CDR3 spans 18 amino acids. CDR1 and CDR2 from the germline V gene are MDHEN and SYDVKM. V lost 7 bases to trimming and J lost 1 base, with 26 bases between them. The CDR3 sequence: CASTPLSATGAPSYEQYF. CDR3 DNA: TGTGCCAGCACCCCTTTATCGGCGACAGGAGCTCCTTCCTACGAGCAGTACTTC.

This clone appeared once. The chain joins TRBV2 to TRBJ2-1; 7 positions match TRBD2. The CDR3 is 14 amino acids. V lost 10 bases, J lost 15 bases, and 21 bases stayed unmatched. From germline, CDR1 is SNHLY and CDR2 FYNNEI. CDR3 DNA sequence: TGTGCCACCGGAACGGGGGAGGGCCTTCTGGGGGTGTTCTTC. Translation gives CATGTGEGLLGVFF.

The rearrangement uses TRBV29-1 and TRBJ2-7, with D possibly matching TRBD1 (5 bases). The CDR3 is made up of 15 amino acids. CDR1 SQVTM and CDR2 ANQGSEA come from the germline V gene. The ends were cut back, 3 bases at V and 0 bases at J, with 15 bases in the middle. CDR3 in DNA: TGCAGCGTTGATGCCGGAGACAGAGGCTCCTACGAGCAGTACTTC. It encodes CSVDAGDRGSYEQYF.

This rearrangement joins TRBV29-1 to TRBJ1-5; the match to TRBD1 covers 8 bases. CDR1 SQVTM and CDR2 ANQGSEA come from the germline V gene. The CDR3 is 13 amino acids. The V and J ends lost 5 bases and 5 bases, in that order; junction bases with no gene match: 5. CDR3 in DNA: TGCAGCGTTTCCAGGGGGCAATATCAGCCCCAGCATTTT. It specifies CSVSRGQYQPQHF.

This chain uses TRBV5-6 with TRBJ2-7; 10 bases align to TRBD1. The V segment lost 4 bases and the J segment 6 bases; nucleotides outside the gene matches: 7. The V gene's germline CDR1 is SGHDT and CDR2 YYEEEE. The CDR3 totals 14 residues. The CDR3 nucleotides are TGTGCCAGCAGCCGCGGGACAGGGGCGAGCGAGCAGTACTTC. Its protein product is CASSRGTGASEQYF. Full variable domain (rest looked up from reference TRBV5-6 and TRBJ2-7): DAGVTQSPTHLIKTRGQQVTLRCSPKSGHDTVSWYQQALGQGPQFIFQYYEEEERQRGNFPDRFSGHQFPNYSSELNVNALLLGDSALYLCASSRGTGASEQYFGPGTRLTVT.

The chain has TRBV19 and TRBJ2-5; TRBD1 might be the D (6 bases). The length of the CDR3 is 13 residues. Per germline, CDR1 LNHDA and CDR2 SQIVND (reference sequence). V lost 1 base and J 4 bases, leaving 7 bases between the germline ends. CDR3 in amino acids: CASSIARGETQYF. The CDR3 nucleotides are TGTGCCAGTAGTATAGCCAGGGGAGAGACCCAGTACTTC.

In DNA form, the CDR3 reads TGTGCCAGCAGTGGAGGGAGAAATTCACCCCTCCACTTT. It is translated as CASSGGRNSPLHF. J is TRBJ1-6 and V is TRBV3-1 (or the pseudogene TRBV3-2), with no clear D. Trimming took off 6 bases at V and 7 bases at J, with 10 bases between the two ends. CDR1 LGHDT and CDR2 YNNKEL come from the germline V gene (reference sequence). This CDR3 is built from 13 residues.

The chain joins TRBV27 to TRBJ2-3; 11 nucleotides agree with TRBD2. Germline lookup yields CDR1 MNHEY and CDR2 SMNVEV (reference sequence). CDR3 length equals 19 residues. V was pared by 2 bases and J by 1 base, with 11 bases of the junction left unmatched. CDR3 sequence: CASSLHQVAGGPGTDTQYF. The CDR3 nucleotides are TGTGCCAGCAGTTTACATCAGGTAGCGGGAGGGCCGGGCACAGATACGCAGTATTTT.

The genes are TRBV28 and TRBJ1-1; unclear D gene. The germline gives CDR1 MDHEN, CDR2 SYDVKM. Between the trimmed V and J ends, which lost 2 bases and 7 bases, there was a span of 8 bases. This CDR3 comprises 12 residues. The CDR3 here is CASSLRHIEAFF. CDR3 nucleotides: TGTGCCAGCAGTTTACGACATATTGAAGCTTTCTTT.

This chain links TRBV27 with TRBJ1-5; 10 bases are shared with TRBD1. The CDR3 has 21 amino acids. V lost 0 bases, J lost 0 bases, and 14 bases stayed unmatched. Looked up from germline, CDR1 is MNHEY and CDR2 is SMNVEV (reference sequence). This CDR3 is CASSLSGPGQGLYYSNQPQHF. In DNA, the CDR3 is TGTGCCAGCAGTTTATCCGGACCGGGACAGGGGCTCTACTATAGCAATCAGCCCCAGCATTTT.

This chain joins TRBV4-2 and TRBJ2-7; D gene ambiguous. Trimming stripped 2 bases from V and 4 bases from J, with 9 bases between. Germline CDR1 and CDR2: LGHNA and YNFKEQ. CDR3 length equals 13 residues. The DNA of the CDR3 is TGTGCCAGCAGCCAAATGGGCCCTTACGAGCAGTACTTC. It codes for CASSQMGPYEQYF.

This chain uses TRBV27 with TRBJ2-7, with D unresolved. V gave up 4 bases and J gave up 1 base, with 2 bases separating them. The CDR3 runs to 11 residues. Germline loops: CDR1 MNHEY, CDR2 SMNVEV (reference sequence). The CDR3 bases are TGTGCCAGCAGTTCATCCTACGAGCAGTACTTC. This translates into CASSSSYEQYF.

V gene TRBV6-2 or TRBV6-3 combines with J gene TRBJ2-1; D is undetermined. V was clipped by 0 bases and J by 0 bases, with 12 bases between them. Germline V gene lookup returns CDR1 MNHEY and CDR2 SVGEGT. The CDR3 length is 17 residues. The CDR3 DNA follows: TGTGCCAGCAGTTACTCAAGAGTAAAGAACTCCTACAATGAGCAGTTCTTC. This codes for CASSYSRVKNSYNEQFF.

CDR3 sequence: CASSLPNSGFEQFF. CDR3 DNA sequence: TGCGCCAGCAGCTTGCCCAATAGCGGATTTGAGCAGTTCTTC. The chain joins TRBV5-1 to TRBJ2-1; D possibly corresponds to TRBD2 (6 bases). The CDR3 runs to 14 residues. Germline assignment: CDR1 SGHRS and CDR2 YFSETQ. Trimming took off 1 base at V and 9 bases at J, with 14 bases between the two ends.

This chain links TRBV24-1 with TRBJ2-3; TRBD1 aligns across 8 bases. Trimming cost V 7 bases and J 2 bases; bases outside gene matches: 1. Germline V lookup: CDR1 KGHDR, CDR2 SFDVKD. The CDR3 spans 13 residues. CDR3 protein: CATRDRVTDTQYF. The CDR3 bases are TGTGCCACCAGGGACAGGGTCACAGATACGCAGTATTTT.

CDR3 region: CASSFGTEIYNSPLHF. The CDR3 bases are TGTGCCAGCAGTTTCGGGACAGAGATTTATAATTCACCCCTCCACTTT. The V and J genes are TRBV28 and TRBJ1-6, with 7 bases aligning to TRBD1. With 3 bases clipped from V and 4 bases from J, the junction kept 6 bases outside the gene matches. CDR3 size: 16 residues. CDR1 MDHEN and CDR2 SYDVKM come from the germline V gene.

The chain combines TRBV27 with TRBJ1-2; 9 bases are a match to TRBD1. V was pared by 6 bases and J by 6 bases, with 2 bases of the junction left unmatched. The CDR3 contains 12 residues. CDR1 is MNHEY, CDR2 SMNVEV, per germline (reference sequence). DNA for the CDR3: TGTGCCAGCAGAGGGACAGGGAATGGCTACACCTTC. Its protein is CASRGTGNGYTF.